This T cell receptor beta chain was recorded in a study of cytomegalovirus exposure and HLA in healthy donors. The ends lost 0 bases at V and 4 bases at J; junction bases unmatched: 7. CDR3 length: 17 residues. Germline CDR1 SGHTA, CDR2 FQGNSA. This clone came up a few times. With 60 Vbeta and 13 Jbeta primers, the PCR was carried out. The data were produced by immunoSEQ multiplex PCR, yet TCRdb's version contains in-frame clones alone and is incomplete. The profile shows about 110,000 clones, about 80% of them singletons. The chain joins TRBV7-2 to TRBJ2-1; TRBD2 agrees at 9 bases. Input material: PBMCs. The origin of this receptor is a female donor in good health and CMV-seropositive. The CDR3 sequence: CASSLAAAGGRYNEQFF. CDR3 DNA sequence: TGTGCCAGCAGCTTAGCTGCGGCGGGGGGGCGGTACAATGAGCAGTTCTTC.